This T cell receptor (beta chain) is drawn from a study of T cell repertoires in cytomegalovirus infection. Study-wide context: The authors used CMV epitopes that were HLA-C-restricted (recently identified) and HLA-B-restricted (well studied). Evidence of both CMV infection and a matching HLA type came from public TCR beta signatures.

The V end lost 7 bases, the J end lost 0 bases, and 15 bases lay between the germline ends. The CDR3 consists of 15 residues. Germline V gives CDR1 MNHEY, CDR2 SVGEGT. This clonotype came up a few times. The antigen is unknown. Study findings and constraints: Within the response measured ex vivo, HLA-C-restricted CMV-specific TCR beta clonotypes were dominant. Identification of carriers of CMV plus the relevant HLA was achieved through cumulative public TCR beta family frequency.

Each CDR3 protein is one row after TCRdb ran MiXCR on the reads. The data show 69,000 or so distinct CDR3 sequences, with about 27% seen just once and 50% to 65% held by the top ten. The sequencing used CD8+ T cells from cultured PBMCs, collected from culture after CMV antigen stimulation. V gene TRBV6-2 or TRBV6-3 combines with J gene TRBJ2-5, with TRBD2 as a possible D gene (6 bases). The receptor was derived from a human donor in good health (CMV status not recorded). Some clones in this sample may be carry-over from other donors' samples. In nucleotides, the CDR3 is TGTGCCAGCATGCAGGCGGACTACTACCAAGAGACCCAGTACTTC. Translating gives CASMQADYYQETQYF.